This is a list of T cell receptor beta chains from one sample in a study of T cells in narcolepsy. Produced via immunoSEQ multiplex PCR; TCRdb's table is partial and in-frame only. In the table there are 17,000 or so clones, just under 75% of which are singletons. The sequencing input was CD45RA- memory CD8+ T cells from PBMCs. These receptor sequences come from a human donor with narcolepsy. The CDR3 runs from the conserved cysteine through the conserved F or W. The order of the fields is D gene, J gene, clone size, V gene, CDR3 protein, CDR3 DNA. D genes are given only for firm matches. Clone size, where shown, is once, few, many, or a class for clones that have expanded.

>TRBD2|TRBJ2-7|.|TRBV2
CASTFGEGEQYF
TGTGCCAGCACCTTCGGGGAGGGCGAGCAGTACTTC
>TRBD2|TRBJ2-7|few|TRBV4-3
CASSPWGGAYEQYF
TGCGCCAGCAGCCCCTGGGGAGGGGCCTACGAGCAGTACTTC
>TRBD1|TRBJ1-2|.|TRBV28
CASSPGQGAYGYTF
TGTGCCAGCAGCCCCGGACAGGGAGCTTATGGCTACACCTTC
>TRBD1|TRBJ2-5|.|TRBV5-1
CASSGFRDRGPGQETQYF
TGCGCCAGCAGCGGTTTCCGGGACAGGGGGCCCGGTCAAGAGACCCAGTACTTC
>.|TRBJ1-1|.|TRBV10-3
CAISETQGQTEAFF
TGTGCCATCAGTGAGACTCAGGGTCAGACTGAAGCTTTCTTT
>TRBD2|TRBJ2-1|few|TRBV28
CASSDGGRELLEQFF
TGTGCCAGCAGCGATGGCGGGCGGGAGCTCCTTGAGCAGTTCTTC
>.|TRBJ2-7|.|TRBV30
CALEGVGSYEQYF
TGTGCCCTTGAGGGGGTAGGGTCCTACGAGCAGTACTTC
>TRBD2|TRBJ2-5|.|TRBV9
CASSVGTSGGAGETQYF
TGTGCCAGCAGCGTAGGGACTAGCGGGGGGGCCGGAGAGACCCAGTACTTC
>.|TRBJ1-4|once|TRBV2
CASGLAATNEKLFF
TGTGCCAGCGGGCTGGCTGCAACTAATGAAAAACTGTTTTTT
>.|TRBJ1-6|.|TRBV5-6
CASSSDDYNSPLHF
TGTGCCAGCAGCTCTGACGACTATAATTCACCCCTCCACTTT
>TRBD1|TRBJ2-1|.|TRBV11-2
CASSLWGRGTDEQFF
TGTGCCAGCAGCTTATGGGGCAGGGGGACGGATGAGCAGTTCTTC
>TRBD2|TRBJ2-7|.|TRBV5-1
CASSLGGSGSSYEQYF
TGCGCCAGCAGCTTGGGAGGCAGCGGGAGCTCCTACGAGCAGTACTTC
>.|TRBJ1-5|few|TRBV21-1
CARRGGQPQHF
TGTGCCCGGAGAGGGGGACAGCCCCAGCATTTT
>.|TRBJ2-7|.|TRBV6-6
CASSYSGGVSSYEQYF
TGTGCCAGCAGTTACTCGGGCGGGGTATCTTCCTACGAGCAGTACTTC
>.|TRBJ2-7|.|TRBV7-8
CASSFFSGTTYEQYF
TGTGCCAGCAGCTTCTTCTCCGGGACCACCTACGAGCAGTACTTC